This T cell receptor (beta chain) originates from a study of cytomegalovirus exposure and HLA in healthy donors. Looked up from germline, CDR1 is SNHLY and CDR2 is FYNNEI. This CDR3 has 13 amino acids. The V end lost 3 bases, the J end lost 1 base, and 6 bases lay between the germline ends. Amplification used 60 Vbeta primers and 13 Jbeta primers. The method was immunoSEQ multiplex PCR; TCRdb's version includes in-frame clones alone and lacks a portion of them. The sample shows more than 95,000 clones, around 73% of them seen only once. Samples came from healthy bone marrow donors. The source of this sequence is a woman aged 40 to 49 in good health and CMV-seronegative. Sequenced input: PBMCs. This chain joins TRBV2 and TRBJ1-1; D remains ambiguous. CDR3 amino acids: CASSEAANTEAFF. Written as DNA, the CDR3 is TGTGCCAGCAGTGAGGCGGCGAACACTGAAGCTTTCTTT. Based on the CDR3 plus reference TRBV2 and TRBJ1-1, the full variable domain is EPEVTQTPSHQVTQMGQEVILRCVPISNHLYFYWYRQILGQKVEFLVSFYNNEISEKSEIFDDQFSVERPDGSNFTLKIRSTKLEDSAMYFCASSEAANTEAFFGQGTRLTVV.